These 32 T cell receptor beta chains came from one sample sequenced in a study of blood T cell repertoires in COVID-19 (dated by TCRdb to the early 2020s). Library preparation was by the immunoSEQ multiplex PCR assay. Drawn from immuneACCESS, this table holds only the in-frame rearrangements with V and J called that TCRdb kept. Clones are partly lost; checked studies trace under half to an unresolved V gene and leave the rest unexplained. In all, the sample holds under 300,000 clones, and over 70% of those were seen once. The biggest ten clones account for roughly 5.7% of the sample. The sequenced material came from peripheral blood. All receptors come from a man older than 75 with acute or convalescent COVID-19.

J is TRBJ1-6 and V is TRBV5-5, with no clear D. V lost 4 bases and J lost 4, with 12 bases in between. The CDR3 consists of 15 residues. Looked up from germline, CDR1 is SGHKS and CDR2 is YYEKEE (reference sequence). The CDR3 bases are TGTGCCAGCAGCATTACAGCGGGGTATAATTCACCCCTCCACTTT. Translating gives CASSITAGYNSPLHF.

The chain carries TRBV29-1 and TRBJ2-7; 7 bases align to TRBD2. Losses at the gene ends were 4 bases for V and 2 bases for J; bases not matched to a gene: 11. The CDR3 runs 15 residues. Germline V gene data show CDR1 as SQVTM and CDR2 as ANQGSEA. CDR3 DNA sequence: TGCAGCGTTGCGGCCGGGAGGCCCCGCCCCTACGAGCAGTACTTC. Its protein is CSVAAGRPRPYEQYF.

This rearrangement joins TRBV5-1 to TRBJ1-1; TRBD1 agrees at 7 bases. The CDR3 loop spans 14 amino acids. In germline, CDR1 is SGHRS, CDR2 YFSETQ. Germline trimming cut 6 bases from V and 5 bases from J; bases unmatched to any gene: 10. The CDR3 coding sequence is TGCGCCAGCACAGACAGGGTAGGAACGACTGAAGCTTTCTTT. It codes for CASTDRVGTTEAFF.

The V call is TRBV7-9, the J call TRBJ2-3; 7 bases match TRBD1. V gave up 4 bases and J gave up 2 bases; unmatched junction bases: 3. The CDR3 is 14 residues long. Germline loops: CDR1 SEHNR, CDR2 FQNEAQ (reference sequence). This CDR3 reads CASSSGQNTDTQYF. The DNA of the CDR3 is TGTGCCAGCAGCTCGGGACAGAACACAGATACGCAGTATTTT.

This chain joins TRBV6-4 and TRBJ2-3, with 9 nucleotides matching TRBD2. The CDR3 length is 15 residues. Per the germline V gene, CDR1 is MRHNA and CDR2 is SNTAGT. After removal of 3 bases from V and 8 bases from J, the junction contained 9 bases not matched to a gene. The CDR3 coding sequence is TGTGCCAGCAGTGAATTAGCGGGAGTAAGTGGTACGCAGTATTTT. Translation: CASSELAGVSGTQYF.

The CDR3 protein is CASGSGKGPSEQYF. CDR3 sequence (DNA): TGTGCCAGCGGTAGCGGGAAGGGGCCATCCGAGCAGTACTTC. This chain uses TRBV6-5 with TRBJ2-7; 8 nucleotides align to TRBD2. Losses at the gene ends were 8 bases for V and 6 bases for J; bases not matched to a gene: 12. This CDR3 is built from 14 residues. Germline V gene data show CDR1 as MNHEY and CDR2 as SVGAGI.

V and J are TRBV7-9 and TRBJ2-1; 8 bases agree with TRBD1. This CDR3 spans 17 amino acids. Germline V CDR1 and CDR2: SEHNR, FQNEAQ (reference sequence). V lost 5 bases, J lost 3 bases, and 12 bases stayed unmatched. The CDR3 nucleotides are TGTGCCAGCAGCGAGGGGGGTGGGACAGGATACTACAATGAGCAGTTCTTC. Its translation is CASSEGGGTGYYNEQFF. The whole variable domain, remainder taken from reference TRBV7-9 and TRBJ2-1, is DTGVSQNPRHKITKRGQNVTFRCDPISEHNRLYWYRQTLGQGPEFLTYFQNEAQLEKSRLLSDRFSAERPKGSFSTLEIQRTEQGDSAMYLCASSEGGGTGYYNEQFFGPGTRLTVL.

The chain combines TRBV19 with TRBJ1-2; D gene unclear. Trimming left V 7 bases short and J 1 base short, with 13 bases between. Germline CDR1 and CDR2: LNHDA and SQIVND (reference sequence). CDR3 size: 14 residues. CDR3 DNA: TGTGCCAGTATGACAAGGGAGGGTAACTATGGCTACACCTTC. Protein: CASMTREGNYGYTF.

CDR3 loop: CASSPGTAGANNEQFF. The CDR3 DNA reads TGTGCCAGCAGCCCTGGGACAGCGGGGGCCAACAATGAGCAGTTCTTC. This sequence joins TRBV3-1 (or the pseudogene TRBV3-2) and TRBJ2-1; TRBD2 might be the D (8 bases). Germline lookup yields CDR1 LGHDT and CDR2 YNNKEL (reference sequence). Trimming pared 4 bases from V and 5 bases from J, leaving 18 bases between. The CDR3 consists of 16 residues.

The V call is TRBV24-1, the J call TRBJ2-1, with D maybe TRBD2 (5 bases). This CDR3 comprises 15 residues. V lost 5 bases and J lost 5, with 15 bases in between. Germline values: CDR1 KGHDR, CDR2 SFDVKD. The CDR3 DNA reads TGTGCCACCAGTGTTATCGGGGTTTCCCACAATGAGCAGTTCTTC. Translation gives CATSVIGVSHNEQFF.

The gene calls are TRBV2 and TRBJ2-5; tentative D call: TRBD2 (7 bases). Trimming left V 7 bases short and J 5 bases short, with 20 bases between. The CDR3 has 15 residues. Germline V lookup: CDR1 SNHLY, CDR2 FYNNEI. CDR3 region: CASTAGAALSETQYF. CDR3 bases: TGTGCCAGCACGGCGGGGGCAGCCTTATCGGAGACCCAGTACTTC. The full variable domain, completed using reference TRBV2 and TRBJ2-5, is EPEVTQTPSHQVTQMGQEVILRCVPISNHLYFYWYRQILGQKVEFLVSFYNNEISEKSEIFDDQFSVERPDGSNFTLKIRSTKLEDSAMYFCASTAGAALSETQYFGPGTRLLVL.

The sample holds one count of this clone. This sequence joins TRBV3-1 (or the pseudogene TRBV3-2) and TRBJ1-5; D possibly corresponds to TRBD1 (5 bases). Germline CDR1 reads LGHDT; CDR2 reads YNNKEL (reference sequence). CDR3 length: 15 residues. V lost 1 base and J lost 7, with 14 bases in between. CDR3 residues: CASSQGLIDRQPQHF. CDR3 sequence (DNA): TGTGCCAGCAGCCAAGGTCTTATCGACAGACAGCCCCAGCATTTT.

The rearrangement uses TRBV2 and TRBJ2-2; a possible D gene is TRBD1 (6 bases). The germline V gene encodes CDR1 SNHLY and CDR2 FYNNEI. Trimming pared 9 bases from V and 4 bases from J, leaving 12 bases between. The CDR3 is made up of 13 amino acids. The CDR3 sequence: CARSGTLTGELFF. The CDR3 DNA is TGTGCCAGGTCGGGGACACTCACCGGGGAGCTGTTTTTT.

Comment on this clone: The junction differs from germline at one of its ends, possibly a read error. This sequence joins TRBV5-1 and TRBJ1-1; no firm D call. CDR1 SGHRS and CDR2 YFSETQ come from the germline V gene. The CDR3 has 14 residues. The CDR3 loop is CASSLDDGNAEAFF. The CDR3 DNA is TGCGCCAGCAGCTTAGACGACGGGAACGCTGAAGCTTTCTTT.

The rearrangement links TRBV6-6 to TRBJ1-2, with D perhaps matching TRBD1 (6 bases). With 6 bases removed from V and 1 base from J, the gap between germline ends came to 9 bases. Germline V gene sequence: CDR1 MNHNY, CDR2 SVGAGI (reference sequence). The CDR3 sequence is 13 residues long. The CDR3 loop reads CASRVDSNYGYTF. The CDR3, as DNA: TGTGCCAGCAGGGTGGACAGTAACTATGGCTACACCTTC.

The V call is TRBV5-8, the J call TRBJ1-1, with TRBD1 matching 10 bases. V gave up 3 bases and J gave up 0 bases; unmatched junction bases: 2. Germline CDR1 SGHTS, CDR2 YDEGEE. The CDR3 has 15 amino acids. CDR3: CASSWGQGLNTEAFF. CDR3 nucleotide sequence: TGTGCCAGCAGCTGGGGACAGGGGCTGAACACTGAAGCTTTCTTT.

The CDR3 coding sequence is TGTGCCAGCAGCCCCCCCGGGACTAGCGTAAACGAGCAGTACTTC. This encodes CASSPPGTSVNEQYF. J is TRBJ2-7 and V is TRBV7-6; 10 bases are shared with TRBD2. Germline CDR1 reads SGHVS; CDR2 reads FNYEAQ. The CDR3 sequence is 15 residues long. V was clipped by 5 bases and J by 5 bases; unmatched bases: 9.

V usage is TRBV19 and J usage is TRBJ1-4; 9 nucleotides match TRBD1. Trimming took 3 bases from V and 10 from J; bases not matched to a gene: 6. Germline V gene data show CDR1 as LNHDA and CDR2 as SQIVND (reference sequence). The CDR3 runs 14 residues. CDR3 sequence (DNA): TGTGCCAGTAGTATGGGGACAGGGTTTGGAAAACTGTTTTTT. As protein: CASSMGTGFGKLFF.

V usage is TRBV5-4 and J usage is TRBJ1-2; D ambiguous. V lost 2 bases, J lost 5 bases, and 10 bases lay in between. CDR1 is SGHNT and CDR2 is YYREEE in the germline V gene (reference sequence). This CDR3 is built from 13 residues. Here the CDR3 DNA reads TGTGCCAGCAGCTTTAATACAGAGTATGGCTACACCTTC. Its translation is CASSFNTEYGYTF. Together with reference TRBV5-4 and TRBJ1-2, the CDR3 gives the full variable domain: ETGVTQSPTHLIKTRGQQVTLRCSSQSGHNTVSWYQQALGQGPQFIFQYYREEENGRGNFPPRFSGLQFPNYSSELNVNALELDDSALYLCASSFNTEYGYTFGSGTRLTVV.

Concerning this clone itself: At the DNA level, this CDR3 is encoded by other sequences in the same sample as well. The chain employs TRBV6-1 and TRBJ1-2; D uncertain. This CDR3 has 12 amino acids. The V end was cut by 3 bases, the J end by 4 bases, with 6 bases between. CDR1 and CDR2 from the germline V gene are MNHNS and SASEGT. The CDR3: CASSDGSYGYTF. Written as DNA, the CDR3 is TGTGCCAGCAGTGATGGGAGCTATGGCTACACCTTC.

The chain carries TRBV27 and TRBJ2-7, with 13 bases that match TRBD2. The germline CDR1 and CDR2 sequences are MNHEY and SMNVEV (reference sequence). V shed 6 bases, J shed 4 bases, and the junction held 6 bases outside the gene matches. CDR3 length equals 15 residues. The CDR3 loop reads CASRRLAGGEYEQYF. CDR3 DNA sequence: TGTGCCAGCAGGAGACTAGCGGGAGGAGAGTACGAGCAGTACTTC.

This rearrangement joins TRBV5-6 to TRBJ1-3, with D unresolved. The CDR3 runs 14 residues. The germline V and J ends were trimmed by 3 bases and 2 bases, with 9 bases remaining between them. CDR1 is SGHDT, CDR2 YYEEEE, per germline. As DNA, the CDR3 is TGTGCCAGCAGCTCGCGGAGGGCTGGAAACACCATATATTTT. Protein sequence: CASSSRRAGNTIYF. The variable domain in full, completed from reference TRBV5-6 and TRBJ1-3, reads DAGVTQSPTHLIKTRGQQVTLRCSPKSGHDTVSWYQQALGQGPQFIFQYYEEEERQRGNFPDRFSGHQFPNYSSELNVNALLLGDSALYLCASSSRRAGNTIYFGEGSWLTVV.

The chain couples TRBV5-1 to TRBJ2-7, with 10 bases aligning to TRBD1. CDR1 is SGHRS and CDR2 is YFSETQ in the germline V gene. V shed 4 bases and J 5 bases; nucleotides not matched to a gene: 12. This CDR3 is built from 16 residues. In DNA, the CDR3 is TGCGCCAGCAGCGTCACGCCGGGACAGGGGAGGAACGAGCAGTACTTC. This translates into CASSVTPGQGRNEQYF.

The chain recombines TRBV2 with TRBJ1-2; 10 bases agree with TRBD1. The V segment lost 8 bases and the J segment 5 bases; nucleotides outside the gene matches: 11. Germline values: CDR1 SNHLY, CDR2 FYNNEI. The CDR3 contains 15 residues. CDR3: CASGRQGARGYGYTF. CDR3 nucleotides: TGTGCCAGCGGTCGACAGGGGGCGCGGGGTTATGGCTACACCTTC.

This clone has just a few counts. The gene calls are TRBV3-1 (or the pseudogene TRBV3-2) and TRBJ2-2, with TRBD1 identical over 8 bases. The junction had 6 bases not matched to a gene; V was cut back by 6 bases and J by 6 bases. CDR3 length: 14 residues. Germline CDR1 reads LGHDT; CDR2 reads YNNKEL (reference sequence). For the CDR3, the DNA is TGTGCCAGCAGTAGCCAGGGGGCGCCCGGGGAGCTGTTTTTT. Translating gives CASSSQGAPGELFF.

This chain connects TRBV6-1 to TRBJ1-1; unclear D gene. The V gene lost 1 base and the J gene lost 7 bases, with 13 bases spanning the gap. The CDR3 runs to 14 residues. CDR1 is MNHNS and CDR2 is SASEGT in the germline V gene. CDR3 sequence: CASSEGGLGHEAFF. The CDR3, as DNA: TGTGCCAGCAGTGAAGGAGGGCTTGGTCATGAAGCTTTCTTT.

The CDR3 DNA follows: TGTGCCAGTCGATTAGCGGGACAGCTGTACCCCTACGAGCAGTACTTC. Translation gives CASRLAGQLYPYEQYF. The chain couples TRBV28 to TRBJ2-7; perhaps TRBD2 as D (8 bases). With 9 bases removed from V and 2 bases from J, the gap between germline ends came to 23 bases. Germline V lookup: CDR1 MDHEN, CDR2 SYDVKM. This CDR3 is 16 amino acids long.

This rearrangement joins TRBV10-2 to TRBJ2-7; tentatively, D is TRBD2 (7 bases). With 2 bases removed from V and 2 bases from J, the gap between germline ends came to 16 bases. This CDR3 contains 16 residues. The germline gives CDR1 WSHSY, CDR2 SAAADI. CDR3: CASSEGWGGRTYEQYF. CDR3 DNA sequence: TGCGCCAGCAGTGAGGGCTGGGGGGGGCGGACCTACGAGCAGTACTTC.

This clone has only a few counts. The V gene is TRBV7-9, the J gene TRBJ2-7, with 7 bases matching TRBD2. Germline trimming cut 5 bases from V and 5 bases from J; bases unmatched to any gene: 9. The CDR3 is 14 residues long. Germline CDR1 and CDR2: SEHNR and FQNEAQ (reference sequence). CDR3 nucleotides: TGTGCCAGCAGCCGCGGGACTATGTCCCACGAGCAGTACTTC. It yields the protein CASSRGTMSHEQYF.

The chain employs TRBV9 and TRBJ2-3; D call uncertain. Trimming took off 3 bases at V and 2 bases at J, with 10 bases between the two ends. CDR3 length: 14 residues. CDR1 is SGDLS, CDR2 YYNGEE, per germline. CDR3 amino acids: CASSAEVATDTQYF. CDR3 nucleotide sequence: TGTGCCAGCAGCGCAGAGGTTGCCACAGATACGCAGTATTTT. Together with reference TRBV9 and TRBJ2-3, the CDR3 gives the full variable domain: DSGVTQTPKHLITATGQRVTLRCSPRSGDLSVYWYQQSLDQGLQFLIQYYNGEERAKGNILERFSAQQFPDLHSELNLSSLELGDSALYFCASSAEVATDTQYFGPGTRLTVL.

The V and J genes are TRBV7-3 and TRBJ1-5; D gene uncertain. V was trimmed by 1 base and J by 5 bases, leaving 15 bases between them. CDR1 SGHTA and CDR2 FQGTGA come from the germline V gene. The length of the CDR3 is 16 residues. The chain's CDR3 is CASSLRAFQEDQPQHF. The CDR3 nucleotides are TGTGCCAGCAGCTTAAGGGCGTTTCAGGAAGATCAGCCCCAGCATTTT.

DNA for the CDR3: TGCGCCAGCAGCCGATTACACGGAGGAGCCTACAATGAGCAGTTCTTC. It translates to CASSRLHGGAYNEQFF. V and J are TRBV5-1 and TRBJ2-1, with a weak D call TRBD2 (5 bases). Trimming cost V 4 bases and J 2 bases, with 16 bases left between them. The germline V gene has CDR1 SGHRS and CDR2 YFSETQ. The length of the CDR3 is 16 residues.